A selection of T cell receptor beta chains follows, all from one sample in a study of Tregs in tolerant kidney transplant recipients. The protocol was immunoSEQ multiplex PCR, while the TCRdb copy is restricted to in-frame clones and leaves out a portion. Among tens of thousands of clones listed, around nine tenths were seen once. This material consisted of CD4+ T cells from blood (PBMCs), taken 24 months after the transplant. The receptors were gathered from a human patient who received a combined kidney and bone marrow transplant. Certain T cells may be donor cells from the graft. Each CDR3 is given with its conserved first and last residue. Size is omitted from some rows. Given values are once, few, many or a class for expanded clones.

v_gene	abundance	j_gene	CDR3aa
TRBV11-2	-	TRBJ2-3	CASSLQVTTDTQYF
TRBV7-3	-	TRBJ2-3	CASSLSGSTDTQYF
TRBV6-6	few	TRBJ1-4	CASSYSQGENEKLFF
TRBV30	-	TRBJ2-2	CAWTRMANTGELFF
TRBV4-3	-	TRBJ1-5	CASSQDRAGPYSNQPQHF
TRBV18	once	TRBJ1-2	CASSSQFQGGYGYTF
TRBV6-1	-	TRBJ1-2	CASSDLGQSYGYTF
TRBV2	-	TRBJ2-1	CASSGAYLYNEQFF
TRBV6-5	-	TRBJ2-7	CASENRETYEQYF
TRBV5-6	-	TRBJ1-4	CASSASTGGNEKLFF
TRBV7-3	-	TRBJ1-1	CASSTRPGSNTEAFF
TRBV7-9	-	TRBJ2-7	CASSPVRGGSEQYF
TRBV18	-	TRBJ1-5	CASSPGGDQPQHF